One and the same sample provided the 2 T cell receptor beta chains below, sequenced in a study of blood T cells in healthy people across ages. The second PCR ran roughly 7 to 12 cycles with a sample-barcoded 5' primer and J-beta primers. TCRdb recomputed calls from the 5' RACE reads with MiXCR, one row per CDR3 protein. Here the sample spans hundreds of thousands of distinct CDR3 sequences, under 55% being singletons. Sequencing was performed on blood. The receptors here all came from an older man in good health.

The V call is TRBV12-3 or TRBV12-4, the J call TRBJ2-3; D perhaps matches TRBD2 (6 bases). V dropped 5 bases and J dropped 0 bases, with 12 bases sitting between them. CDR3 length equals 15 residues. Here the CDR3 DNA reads TGTGCCAGCAGTACTCGTCGGGGGAGCACAGATACGCAGTATTTT. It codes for CASSTRRGSTDTQYF.

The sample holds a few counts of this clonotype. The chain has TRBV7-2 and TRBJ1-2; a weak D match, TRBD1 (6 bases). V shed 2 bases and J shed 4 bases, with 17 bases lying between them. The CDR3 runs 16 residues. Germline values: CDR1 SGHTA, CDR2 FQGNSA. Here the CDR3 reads CASSLWRTRGTYGYTF. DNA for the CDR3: TGTGCCAGCAGCTTATGGCGAACCAGGGGTACCTATGGCTACACCTTC.